This TCR beta chain was recovered during a study of T cell clonality in common variable immunodeficiency. Broader study findings: Fewer deletions and N-nucleotide insertions were reportedly seen in common variable immunodeficiency TCR beta sequences. Shared TCRbeta clones were fewer between CVID subjects than controls. TCRbeta clonality was increased in CVID versus healthy controls.

Control and CVID samples contributed equal amounts of genomic DNA. Profiling relied on immunoSEQ multiplex PCR, and the TCRdb table lists in-frame clones only, not all of them. Observed in the sample are around 42,000 clones, none of them singletons. The CDR3 runs 15 residues. The V gene lost 3 bases and the J gene lost 2 bases, with 12 bases spanning the gap. Germline CDR1 WNHNN, CDR2 SYGVQD (reference sequence). Ten or more counts support this clone. Its antigen is unidentified. The read comes to an end 3 residues before the CDR3 does, leaving the germline J gene to fill in the end. This TCR came from a person aged 18 to 70 in good health. What was sequenced was peripheral blood mononuclear cells. The V and J genes are TRBV10-1 and TRBJ2-3, with D tentatively TRBD1 (5 bases). This CDR3 reads CASSDFDRNTDTQYF. The sequenced CDR3 bases are TGCGCCAGCAGTGATTTTGACAGAAACACAGATACG.